What follows describes a single T cell receptor beta chain. No antigen is known for it. The junction departs from germline at one end; a sequencing error may be responsible. This specimen belongs to a study of shared clonotypes between healthy human individuals. The study's findings and limits: At large depth, rarefaction still showed sorted-subset sequencing to be incomplete. Memory subsets generally showed lower estimated richness than naive subsets.

CDR1 MGHRA and CDR2 YSYEKL come from the germline V gene. The CDR3 covers 16 residues. Per the original methods: ImmunoSEQ output lacked quality scores and full-length reads, limiting matched filtering. The assay was immunoSEQ multiplex PCR, and TCRdb's table has in-frame clones only and misses some. The D gene and trimming were derived from the DNA, and the V and J assignments and clone size from that table. The sample consists of hundreds of thousands of clones, 95% to 98% of them appearing once. As defined, naive CD8 cells were CD45RO-negative and positively selected for CCR7, with terminally differentiated effector memory CD45RA+ cells excluded.

Sequencing was done on a sample of naive CD8+ T cells sorted from blood. The sequence came from a man aged 25 to 40 in good health. This sequence joins TRBV4-1 and TRBJ1-1, with 9 nucleotides matching TRBD1. CDR3 DNA: TGCGCCAGCAGCACCGAGAGGTTCGCTGCGGGACAGGGCAAAGCGTTT. Translated: CASSTERFAAGQGKAF.